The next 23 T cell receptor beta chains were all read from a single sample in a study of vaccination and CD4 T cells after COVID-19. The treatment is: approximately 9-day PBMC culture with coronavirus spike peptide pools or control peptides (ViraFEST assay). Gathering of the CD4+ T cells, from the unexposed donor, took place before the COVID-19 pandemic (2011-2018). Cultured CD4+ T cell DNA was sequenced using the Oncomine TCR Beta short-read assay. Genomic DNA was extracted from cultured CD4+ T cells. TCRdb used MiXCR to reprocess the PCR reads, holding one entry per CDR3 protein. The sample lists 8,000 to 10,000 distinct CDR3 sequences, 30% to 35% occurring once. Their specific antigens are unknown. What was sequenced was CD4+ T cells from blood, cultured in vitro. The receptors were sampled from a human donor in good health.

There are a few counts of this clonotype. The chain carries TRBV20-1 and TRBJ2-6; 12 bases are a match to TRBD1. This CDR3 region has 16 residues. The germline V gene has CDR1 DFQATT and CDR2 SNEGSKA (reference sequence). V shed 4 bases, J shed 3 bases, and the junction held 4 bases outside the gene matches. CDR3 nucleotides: TGCAGTGCTACGGGACAGGGGGCAAATGGGGCCAACGTCCTGACTTTC. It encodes CSATGQGANGANVLTF.

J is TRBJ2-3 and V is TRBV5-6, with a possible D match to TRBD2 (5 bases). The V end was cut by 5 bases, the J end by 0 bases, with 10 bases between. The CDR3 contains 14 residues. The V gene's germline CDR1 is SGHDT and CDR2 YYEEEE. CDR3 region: CASSPWTSTDTQYF. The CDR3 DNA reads TGTGCCAGCAGTCCCTGGACTAGCACAGATACGCAGTATTTT.

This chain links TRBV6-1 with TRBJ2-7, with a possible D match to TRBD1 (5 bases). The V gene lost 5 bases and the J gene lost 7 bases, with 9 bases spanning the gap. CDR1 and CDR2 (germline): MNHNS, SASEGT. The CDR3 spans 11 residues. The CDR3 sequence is CASSPSGEQYF. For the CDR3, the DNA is TGTGCCAGCAGTCCGTCAGGGGAGCAGTACTTC.

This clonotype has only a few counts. CDR3 amino acids: CASSTAGHVNTEAFF. The CDR3 region has the DNA TGTGCCAGTAGTACAGCGGGACACGTGAACACTGAAGCTTTCTTT. The chain links TRBV19 to TRBJ1-1, with a possible D match to TRBD1 (6 bases). The CDR3 is 15 amino acids. With 4 bases removed from V and 0 bases from J, the gap between germline ends came to 12 bases. Looked up from germline, CDR1 is LNHDA and CDR2 is SQIVND (reference sequence).

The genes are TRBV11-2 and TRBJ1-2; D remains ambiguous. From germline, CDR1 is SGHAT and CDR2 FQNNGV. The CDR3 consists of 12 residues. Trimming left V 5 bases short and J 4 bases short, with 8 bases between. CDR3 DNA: TGTGCCAGCAGCCCCGTTAGCTATGGCTACACCTTC. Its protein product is CASSPVSYGYTF.

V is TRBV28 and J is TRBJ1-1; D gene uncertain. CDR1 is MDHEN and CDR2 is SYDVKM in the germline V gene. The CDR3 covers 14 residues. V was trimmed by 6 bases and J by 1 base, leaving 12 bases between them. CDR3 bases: TGTGCCAGCAGCGACCTGACAAAGAACACTGAAGCTTTCTTT. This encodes CASSDLTKNTEAFF.

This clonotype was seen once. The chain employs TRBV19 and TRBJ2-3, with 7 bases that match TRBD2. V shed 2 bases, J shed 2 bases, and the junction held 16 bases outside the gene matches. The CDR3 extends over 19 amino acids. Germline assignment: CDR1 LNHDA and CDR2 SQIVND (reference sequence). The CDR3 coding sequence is TGTGCCAGTAGTATATACCTACTCGGGGGAGCGGGACTCACAGATACGCAGTATTTT. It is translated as CASSIYLLGGAGLTDTQYF.

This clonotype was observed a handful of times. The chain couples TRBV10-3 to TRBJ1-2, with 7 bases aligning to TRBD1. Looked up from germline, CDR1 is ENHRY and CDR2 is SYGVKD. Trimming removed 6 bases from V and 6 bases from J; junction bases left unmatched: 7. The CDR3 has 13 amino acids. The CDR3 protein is CAIRADRRDGYTF. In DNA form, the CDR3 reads TGTGCCATCAGGGCGGACAGGCGAGATGGCTACACCTTC.

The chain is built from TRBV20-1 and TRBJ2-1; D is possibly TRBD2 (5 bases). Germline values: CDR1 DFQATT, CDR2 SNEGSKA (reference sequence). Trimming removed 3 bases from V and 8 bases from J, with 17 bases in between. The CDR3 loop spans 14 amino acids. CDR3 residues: CSARLAGQRDEQFF. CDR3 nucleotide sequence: TGCAGTGCTAGGCTGGCGGGTCAGAGGGATGAGCAGTTCTTC.

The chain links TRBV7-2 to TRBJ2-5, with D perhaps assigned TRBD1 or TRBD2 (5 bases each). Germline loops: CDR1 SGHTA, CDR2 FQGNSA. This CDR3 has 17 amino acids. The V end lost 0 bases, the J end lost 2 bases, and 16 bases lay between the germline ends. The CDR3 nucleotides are TGTGCCAGCAGCTTAGCGCTCGGGACGGGCGAACAAGAGACCCAGTACTTC. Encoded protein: CASSLALGTGEQETQYF.

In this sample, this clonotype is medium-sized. This CDR3 reads CASSLEQYNSPLHF. The CDR3 coding sequence is TGTGCCAGCAGCTTAGAACAGTATAATTCACCCCTCCACTTT. The chain combines TRBV7-9 with TRBJ1-6; D is uncertain. This CDR3 is built from 14 residues. Trimming cost V 1 base and J 4 bases, with 5 bases left between them. Germline-derived CDR1 and CDR2 are SEHNR and FQNEAQ (reference sequence).

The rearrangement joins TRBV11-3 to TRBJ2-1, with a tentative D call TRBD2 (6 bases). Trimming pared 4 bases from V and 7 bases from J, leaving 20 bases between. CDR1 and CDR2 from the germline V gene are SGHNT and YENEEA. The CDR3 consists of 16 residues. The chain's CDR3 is CASSWTGTGSSNEQFF. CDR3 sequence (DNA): TGTGCCAGCAGCTGGACCGGGACTGGAAGTAGTAATGAGCAGTTCTTC.

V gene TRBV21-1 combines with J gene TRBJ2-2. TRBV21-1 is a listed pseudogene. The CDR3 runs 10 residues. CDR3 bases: TGTGCCAGCAGCGACGGGGAGCTGTTTTTT. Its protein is CASSDGELFF.

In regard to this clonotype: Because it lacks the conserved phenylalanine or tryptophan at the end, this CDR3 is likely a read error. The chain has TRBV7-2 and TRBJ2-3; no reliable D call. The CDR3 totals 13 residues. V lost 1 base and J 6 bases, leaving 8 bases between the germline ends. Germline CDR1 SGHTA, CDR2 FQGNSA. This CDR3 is CASSLDRVDTQYL. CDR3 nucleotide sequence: TGTGCCAGCAGCTTAGATAGGGTGGATACGCAGTATCTT.

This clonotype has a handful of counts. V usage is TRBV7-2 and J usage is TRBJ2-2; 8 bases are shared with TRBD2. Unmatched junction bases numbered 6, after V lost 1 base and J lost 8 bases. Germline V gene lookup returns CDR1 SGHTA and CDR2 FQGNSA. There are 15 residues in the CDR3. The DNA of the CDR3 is TGTGCCAGCAGCTTAGACGGGAGGGCCATGGGGGAGCTGTTTTTT. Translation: CASSLDGRAMGELFF.

The CDR3 here is CASSRTEQETQYF. The CDR3 region has the DNA TGCGCCAGCAGCCGGACAGAGCAAGAGACCCAGTACTTC. This sequence joins TRBV4-3 and TRBJ2-5; D perhaps matches TRBD1 (6 bases). V lost 4 bases and J 2 bases, leaving 8 bases between the germline ends. The CDR3 length is 13 residues. Germline-derived CDR1 and CDR2 are LGHNA and YSLEER.

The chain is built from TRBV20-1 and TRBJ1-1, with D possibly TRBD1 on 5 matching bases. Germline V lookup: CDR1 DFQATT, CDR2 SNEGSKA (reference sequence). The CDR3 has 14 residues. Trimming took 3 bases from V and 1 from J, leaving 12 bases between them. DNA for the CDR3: TGCAGTGCTAGGGGAGGGCAGGGGAACACTGAAGCTTTCTTT. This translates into CSARGGQGNTEAFF.

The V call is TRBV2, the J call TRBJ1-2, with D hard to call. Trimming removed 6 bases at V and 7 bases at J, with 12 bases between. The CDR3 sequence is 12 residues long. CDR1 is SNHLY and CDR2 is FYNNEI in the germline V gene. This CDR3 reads CASRDGMAGYTF. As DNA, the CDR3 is TGTGCCAGCAGGGACGGGATGGCTGGCTACACCTTC. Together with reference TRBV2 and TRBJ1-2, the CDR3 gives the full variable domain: EPEVTQTPSHQVTQMGQEVILRCVPISNHLYFYWYRQILGQKVEFLVSFYNNEISEKSEIFDDQFSVERPDGSNFTLKIRSTKLEDSAMYFCASRDGMAGYTFGSGTRLTVV.

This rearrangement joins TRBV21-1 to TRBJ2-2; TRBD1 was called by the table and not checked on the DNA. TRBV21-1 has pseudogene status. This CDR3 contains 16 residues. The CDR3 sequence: CASSTTGGSNTGELFF. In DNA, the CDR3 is TGTGCCAGCAGCACCACAGGGGGCTCGAACACCGGGGAGCTGTTTTTT.

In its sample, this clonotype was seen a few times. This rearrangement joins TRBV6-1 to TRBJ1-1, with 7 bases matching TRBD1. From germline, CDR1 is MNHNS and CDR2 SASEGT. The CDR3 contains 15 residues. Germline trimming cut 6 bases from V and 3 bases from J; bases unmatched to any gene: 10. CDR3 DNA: TGTGCCAGCAGGCCCCAGACAGGGATGGACACTGAAGCTTTCTTT. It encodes CASRPQTGMDTEAFF.

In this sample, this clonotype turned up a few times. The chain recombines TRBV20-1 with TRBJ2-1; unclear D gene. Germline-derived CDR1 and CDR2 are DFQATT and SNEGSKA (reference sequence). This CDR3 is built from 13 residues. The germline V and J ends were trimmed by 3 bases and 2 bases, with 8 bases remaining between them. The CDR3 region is CSASVDPYNEQFF. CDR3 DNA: TGCAGTGCTAGCGTAGACCCCTACAATGAGCAGTTCTTC.

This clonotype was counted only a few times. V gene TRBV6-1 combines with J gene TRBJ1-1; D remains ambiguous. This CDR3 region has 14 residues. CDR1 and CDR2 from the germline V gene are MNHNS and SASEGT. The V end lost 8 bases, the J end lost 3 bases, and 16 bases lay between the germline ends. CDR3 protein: CASERKGTYTEAFF. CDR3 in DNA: TGTGCCAGCGAGAGAAAGGGAACGTACACTGAAGCTTTCTTT.

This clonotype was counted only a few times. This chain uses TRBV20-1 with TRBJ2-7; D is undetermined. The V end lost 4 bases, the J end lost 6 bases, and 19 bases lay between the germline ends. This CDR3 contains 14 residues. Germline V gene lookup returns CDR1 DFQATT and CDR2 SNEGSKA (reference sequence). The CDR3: CSANLPYRASEQYF. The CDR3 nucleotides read TGCAGTGCTAATCTCCCTTATCGGGCTAGCGAGCAGTACTTC.